This T cell receptor beta chain stems from a study of blood T cell repertoires in COVID-19. This clone occurred a few times. Some clones are missing from TCRdb's copy, which holds only in-frame ones; the method was immunoSEQ multiplex PCR. The sample carries about 240,000 clones, roughly 87% recorded once. Sequencing was performed on peripheral blood. The sequence was collected from a man aged 55 to 69 who had recovered from COVID-19.

The CDR3 loop reads CASSASWGGTGELFF. CDR3 coding DNA: TGTGCCAGCAGCGCCAGTTGGGGGGGCACCGGGGAGCTGTTTTTT. The chain joins TRBV9 to TRBJ2-2, with 7 positions matching TRBD2. Germline values: CDR1 SGDLS, CDR2 YYNGEE. This CDR3 region has 15 residues. Trimming took 3 bases from V and 4 from J; bases not matched to a gene: 6.